This TCR beta chain originates from a study of cytomegalovirus exposure and HLA in healthy donors. Measured with immunoSEQ multiplex PCR; TCRdb has only the in-frame clones, and not every one. Of 150,000 to 200,000 clones detected, about 81% appear once; the ten largest clones hold roughly 1.2%. V lost 2 bases, J lost 4 bases, and 12 bases lay in between. Germline V gene lookup returns CDR1 MNHNS and CDR2 SASEGT. This CDR3 spans 15 amino acids. Specimen: PBMCs. The chain carries TRBV6-1 and TRBJ1-5; D possibly corresponds to TRBD1 (5 bases). This receptor was obtained from a woman in her 30s in good health and CMV-seronegative. The CDR3 reads CASSESQGANQPQHF. CDR3 DNA: TGTGCCAGCAGTGAAAGTCAAGGGGCTAATCAGCCCCAGCATTTT.